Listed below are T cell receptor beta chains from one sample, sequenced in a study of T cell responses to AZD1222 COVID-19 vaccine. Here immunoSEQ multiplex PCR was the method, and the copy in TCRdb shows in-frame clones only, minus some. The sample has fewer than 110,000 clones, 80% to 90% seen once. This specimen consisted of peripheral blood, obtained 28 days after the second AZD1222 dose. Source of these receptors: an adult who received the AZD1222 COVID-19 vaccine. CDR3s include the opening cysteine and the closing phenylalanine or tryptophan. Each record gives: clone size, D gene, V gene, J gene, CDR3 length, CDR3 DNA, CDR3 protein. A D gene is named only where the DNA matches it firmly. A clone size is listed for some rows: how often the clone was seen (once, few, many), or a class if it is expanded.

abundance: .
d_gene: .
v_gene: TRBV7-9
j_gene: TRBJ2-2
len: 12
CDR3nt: TGTGCCAGCAGCCCCCTCGCCGGGGAGCTGTTTTTT
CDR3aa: CASSPLAGELFF

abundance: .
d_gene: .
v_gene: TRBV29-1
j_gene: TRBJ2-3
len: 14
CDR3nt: TGCAGCTCCACGGGTGGGGTACGAGAAGATACGCAGTATTTT
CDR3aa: CSSTGGVREDTQYF

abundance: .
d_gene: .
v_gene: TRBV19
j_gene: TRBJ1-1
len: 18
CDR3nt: TGTGCCAGTAGTACCGGACAACAGGGCTGGGGTGGGAACACTGAAGCTTTCTTT
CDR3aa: CASSTGQQGWGGNTEAFF

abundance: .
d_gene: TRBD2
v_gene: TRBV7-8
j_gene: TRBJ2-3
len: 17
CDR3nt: TGTGCCAGCAGCCCCGGACTAGCGGGGCTAAGCACAGATACGCAGTATTTT
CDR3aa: CASSPGLAGLSTDTQYF

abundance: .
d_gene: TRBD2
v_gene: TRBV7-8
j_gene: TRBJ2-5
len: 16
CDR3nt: TGTGCCAGCAGCTCCCTAGCGGGAGCAAACCAAGAGACCCAGTACTTC
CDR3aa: CASSSLAGANQETQYF

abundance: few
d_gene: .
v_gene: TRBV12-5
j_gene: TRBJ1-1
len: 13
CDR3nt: TGTGCTAGTGGACGGGACGGGAACACTGAAGCTTTCTTT
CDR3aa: CASGRDGNTEAFF

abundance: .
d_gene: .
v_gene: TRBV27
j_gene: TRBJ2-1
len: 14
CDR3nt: TGTGCCAGCAGCCGCTCGGCTGATTACAATGAGCAGTTCTTC
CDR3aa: CASSRSADYNEQFF

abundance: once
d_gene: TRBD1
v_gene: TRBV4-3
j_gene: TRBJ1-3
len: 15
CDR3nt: TGCGCCAGCAGCCAACGACAGGGGGCTGGAAACACCATATATTTT
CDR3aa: CASSQRQGAGNTIYF

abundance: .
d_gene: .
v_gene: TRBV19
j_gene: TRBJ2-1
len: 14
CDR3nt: TGTGCCAGTAGTCCCCGCTCCGGTCGGGATGAGCAGTTCTTC
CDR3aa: CASSPRSGRDEQFF

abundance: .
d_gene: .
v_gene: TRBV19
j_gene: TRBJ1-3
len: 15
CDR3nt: TGTGCCAGTAGACTCGACAGCGTATCCGGAAACACCATATATTTT
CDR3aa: CASRLDSVSGNTIYF

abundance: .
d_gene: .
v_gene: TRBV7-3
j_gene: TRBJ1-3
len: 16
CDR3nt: TGTGCCAGCAGCCTATCCAGGGAACCCTCTGGAAACACCATATATTTT
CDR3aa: CASSLSREPSGNTIYF

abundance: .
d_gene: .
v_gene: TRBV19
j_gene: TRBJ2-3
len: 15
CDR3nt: TGTGCCAGTAATAGGGGTGGCCTGGGAACAGATACGCAGTATTTT
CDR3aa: CASNRGGLGTDTQYF

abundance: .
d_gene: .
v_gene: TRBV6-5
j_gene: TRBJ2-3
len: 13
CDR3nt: TGTGCCAGCAACCCTCTAGCTGGGGATACGCAGTATTTT
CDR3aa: CASNPLAGDTQYF

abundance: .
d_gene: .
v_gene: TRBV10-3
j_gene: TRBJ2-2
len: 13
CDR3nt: TGTGCCATCTCGCGGAAGAGCACCGGGGAGCTGTTTTTT
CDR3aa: CAISRKSTGELFF

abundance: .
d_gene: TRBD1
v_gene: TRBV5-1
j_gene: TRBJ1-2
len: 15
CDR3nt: TGCGCCAGCAGCCCCCGGGACAGAGGAGGCATTGGCTACACCTTC
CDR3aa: CASSPRDRGGIGYTF

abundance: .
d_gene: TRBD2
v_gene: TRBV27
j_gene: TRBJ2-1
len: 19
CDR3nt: TGTGCCAGCAGTTCAGGGCGGACTAGCGGGGGGATCTCCTACAATGAGCAGTTCTTC
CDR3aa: CASSSGRTSGGISYNEQFF

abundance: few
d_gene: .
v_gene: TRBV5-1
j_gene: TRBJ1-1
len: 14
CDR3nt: TGCGCCAGCAGCTTATCGGCGGGGGAGGGTGAAGCTTTCTTT
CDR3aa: CASSLSAGEGEAFF

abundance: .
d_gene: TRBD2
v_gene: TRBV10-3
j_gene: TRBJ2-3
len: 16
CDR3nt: TGTGCCATCAGCCCAGGGACTAGCGGTAGCACAGATACGCAGTATTTT
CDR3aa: CAISPGTSGSTDTQYF

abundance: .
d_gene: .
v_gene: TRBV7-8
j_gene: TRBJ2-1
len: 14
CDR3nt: TGTGCCAGCAGCTTAGTGACAGTGAAGAATGAGCAGTTCTTC
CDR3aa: CASSLVTVKNEQFF

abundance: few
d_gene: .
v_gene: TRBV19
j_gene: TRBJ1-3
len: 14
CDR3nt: TGTGCCAGTAGTGCGACCGGGAGGGGAAACACCATATATTTT
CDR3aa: CASSATGRGNTIYF

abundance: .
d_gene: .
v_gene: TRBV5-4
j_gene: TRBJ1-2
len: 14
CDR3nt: TGTGCCAGCAGCTTGAAGGGGGGAGGCTATGGCTACACCTTC
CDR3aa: CASSLKGGGYGYTF

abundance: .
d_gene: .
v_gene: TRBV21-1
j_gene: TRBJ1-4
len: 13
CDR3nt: TGTGCCAGCAGCAAAGGTCTTAATGAAAAACTGTTTTTT
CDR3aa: CASSKGLNEKLFF

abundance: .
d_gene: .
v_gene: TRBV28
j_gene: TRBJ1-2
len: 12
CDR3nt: TGTGCCAGCCGAAAGCAGATCTATGGCTACACCTTC
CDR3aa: CASRKQIYGYTF

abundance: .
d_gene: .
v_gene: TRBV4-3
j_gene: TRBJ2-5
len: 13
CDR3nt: TGCGCCAGCAGCCGAAAGTGGCAAGAGACCCAGTACTTC
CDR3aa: CASSRKWQETQYF

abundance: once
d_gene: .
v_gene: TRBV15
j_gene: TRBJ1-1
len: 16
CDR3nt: TGTGCCACCAGCACGCCGTGGCCGGGACATGTCACTGAAGCTTTCTTT
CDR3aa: CATSTPWPGHVTEAFF

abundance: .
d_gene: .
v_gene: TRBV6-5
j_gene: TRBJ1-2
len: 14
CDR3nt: TGTGCCAGCATTGCGACAGCGGGGAACTATGGCTACACCTTC
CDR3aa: CASIATAGNYGYTF

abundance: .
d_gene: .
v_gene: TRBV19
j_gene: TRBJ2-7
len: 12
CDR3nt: TGTGCCAGTAGTGCGCAGGGAGGAGAGCAGTACTTC
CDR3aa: CASSAQGGEQYF

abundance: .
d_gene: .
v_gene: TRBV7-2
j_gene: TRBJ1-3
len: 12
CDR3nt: TGTGCCAGCAGCTCGGCCGTTGACACCATATATTTT
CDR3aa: CASSSAVDTIYF

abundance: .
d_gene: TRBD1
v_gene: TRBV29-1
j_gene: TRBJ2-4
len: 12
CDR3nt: TGCAGCGCGGGGACAGCTGAGAACATTCAGTACTTC
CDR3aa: CSAGTAENIQYF

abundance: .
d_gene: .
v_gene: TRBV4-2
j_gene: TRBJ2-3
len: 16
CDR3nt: TGTGCCAGCAGCCAAGCATTACTAGGCCCATCGGATACGCAGTATTTT
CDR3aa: CASSQALLGPSDTQYF

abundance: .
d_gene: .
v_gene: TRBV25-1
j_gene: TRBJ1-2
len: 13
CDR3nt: TGTGCCAGCAGAGCAGGGTTGAGCTATGGCTACACCTTC
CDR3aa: CASRAGLSYGYTF

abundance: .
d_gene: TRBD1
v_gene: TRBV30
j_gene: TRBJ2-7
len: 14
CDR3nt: TGTGCCTGGAACCAGGACAGGGCAACACGGGAGCAGTACTTC
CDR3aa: CAWNQDRATREQYF

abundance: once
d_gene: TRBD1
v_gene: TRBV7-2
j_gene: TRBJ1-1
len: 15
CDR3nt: TGTGCCAGCAGCTTAGCGGGAGGGCAGGGGGCTGAAGCTTTCTTT
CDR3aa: CASSLAGGQGAEAFF

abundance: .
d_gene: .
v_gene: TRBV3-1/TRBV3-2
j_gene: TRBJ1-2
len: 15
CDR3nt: TGTGCCAGCAGCCAAGACATGATAGTCCTCGCTGGCTACACCTTC
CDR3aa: CASSQDMIVLAGYTF

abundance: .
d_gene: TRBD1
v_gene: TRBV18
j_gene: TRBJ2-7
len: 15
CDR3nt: TGTGCCAGCTCACCCCTTGGGACAGGGAACTACGAGCAGTACTTC
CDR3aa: CASSPLGTGNYEQYF

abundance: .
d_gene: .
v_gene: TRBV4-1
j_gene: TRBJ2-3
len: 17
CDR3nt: TGCGCCAGCAGCCAAGATTGGGGGTATGTGTTGAAGGATACGCAGTATTTT
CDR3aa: CASSQDWGYVLKDTQYF

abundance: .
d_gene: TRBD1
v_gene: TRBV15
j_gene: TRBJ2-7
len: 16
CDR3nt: TGTGCCACCAGGGGGTATGGACAGGGGAGCTCCTACGAGCAGTACTTC
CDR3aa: CATRGYGQGSSYEQYF

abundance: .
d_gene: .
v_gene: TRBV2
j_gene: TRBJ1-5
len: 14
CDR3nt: TGTGCCAGCAGTGAGACCCGCTATTTCCTGCCCCAGCATTTT
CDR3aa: CASSETRYFLPQHF

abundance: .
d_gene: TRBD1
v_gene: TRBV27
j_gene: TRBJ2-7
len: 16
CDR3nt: TGTGCCAGCAGTTTATCGGGACAGGGGGCTCTAGGGGAGCAGTACTTC
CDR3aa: CASSLSGQGALGEQYF

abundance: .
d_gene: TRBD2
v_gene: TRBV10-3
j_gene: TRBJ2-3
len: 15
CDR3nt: TGTGCCATCAGTAGGACTAGCGGGAGTATGGATACGCAGTATTTT
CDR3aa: CAISRTSGSMDTQYF

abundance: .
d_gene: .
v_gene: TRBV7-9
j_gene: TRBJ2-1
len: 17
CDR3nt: TGTGCCAGCAGCTTACTGGCAGACCTATCACCTTACAATGAGCAGTTCTTC
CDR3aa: CASSLLADLSPYNEQFF